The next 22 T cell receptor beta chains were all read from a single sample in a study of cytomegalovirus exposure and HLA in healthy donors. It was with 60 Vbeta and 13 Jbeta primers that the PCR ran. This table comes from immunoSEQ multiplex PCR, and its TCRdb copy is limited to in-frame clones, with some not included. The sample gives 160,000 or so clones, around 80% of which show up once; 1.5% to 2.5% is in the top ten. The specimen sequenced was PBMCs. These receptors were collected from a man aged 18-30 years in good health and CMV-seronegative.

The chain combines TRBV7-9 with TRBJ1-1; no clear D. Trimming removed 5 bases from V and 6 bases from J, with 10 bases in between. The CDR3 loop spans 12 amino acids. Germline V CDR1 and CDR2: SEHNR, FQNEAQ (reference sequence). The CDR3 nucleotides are TGTGCCAGCAGCGGCTCGGGGTCTGAAGCTTTCTTT. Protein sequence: CASSGSGSEAFF.

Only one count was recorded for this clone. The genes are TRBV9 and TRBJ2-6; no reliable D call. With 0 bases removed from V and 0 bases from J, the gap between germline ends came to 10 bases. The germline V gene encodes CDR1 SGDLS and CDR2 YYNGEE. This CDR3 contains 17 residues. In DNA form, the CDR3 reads TGTGCCAGCAGCGTAGGTTCAGCGAGCTCTGGGGCCAACGTCCTGACTTTC. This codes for CASSVGSASSGANVLTF.

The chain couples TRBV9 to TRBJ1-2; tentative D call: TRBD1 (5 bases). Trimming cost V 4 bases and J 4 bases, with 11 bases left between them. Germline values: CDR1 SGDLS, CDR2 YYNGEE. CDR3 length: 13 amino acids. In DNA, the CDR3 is TGTGCCAGCAGCCCTACAGGATTCTATGGCTACACCTTC. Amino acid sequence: CASSPTGFYGYTF.

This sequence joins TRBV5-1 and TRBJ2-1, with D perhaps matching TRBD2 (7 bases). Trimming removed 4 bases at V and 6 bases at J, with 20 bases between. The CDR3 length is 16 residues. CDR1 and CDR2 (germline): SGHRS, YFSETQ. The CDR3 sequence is CASSLSGTTRGNEQFF. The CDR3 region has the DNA TGCGCCAGCAGCCTAAGCGGGACAACCCGTGGCAATGAGCAGTTCTTC. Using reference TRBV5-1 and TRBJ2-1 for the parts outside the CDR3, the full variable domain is KAGVTQTPRYLIKTRGQQVTLSCSPISGHRSVSWYQQTPGQGLQFLFEYFSETQRNKGNFPGRFSGRQFSNSRSEMNVSTLELGDSALYLCASSLSGTTRGNEQFFGPGTRLTVL.

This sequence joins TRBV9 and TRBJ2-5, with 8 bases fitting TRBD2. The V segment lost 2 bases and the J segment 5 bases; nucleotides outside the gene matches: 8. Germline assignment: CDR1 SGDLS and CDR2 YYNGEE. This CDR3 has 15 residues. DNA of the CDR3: TGTGCCAGCAGCGTTCGAGCGGGGGTCGGCGAGACCCAGTACTTC. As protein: CASSVRAGVGETQYF.

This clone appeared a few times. For the CDR3, the DNA is TGTGCCAGCAGTTTACCGGGGATCACTGAAGCTTTCTTT. Its translation is CASSLPGITEAFF. The chain links TRBV28 to TRBJ1-1; D not resolved. Trimming shortened V by 2 bases and J by 4 bases, and 8 bases separated the two germline ends. This CDR3 is 13 amino acids long. CDR1 MDHEN and CDR2 SYDVKM come from the germline V gene.

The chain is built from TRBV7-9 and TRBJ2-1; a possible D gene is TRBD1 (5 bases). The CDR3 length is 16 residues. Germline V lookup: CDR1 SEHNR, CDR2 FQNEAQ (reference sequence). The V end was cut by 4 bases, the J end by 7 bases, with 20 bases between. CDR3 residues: CASSSPKGQLLNEQFF. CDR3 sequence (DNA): TGTGCCAGCAGCTCCCCGAAGGGGCAGCTCCTGAATGAGCAGTTCTTC. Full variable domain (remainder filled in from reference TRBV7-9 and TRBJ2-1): DTGVSQNPRHKITKRGQNVTFRCDPISEHNRLYWYRQTLGQGPEFLTYFQNEAQLEKSRLLSDRFSAERPKGSFSTLEIQRTEQGDSAMYLCASSSPKGQLLNEQFFGPGTRLTVL.

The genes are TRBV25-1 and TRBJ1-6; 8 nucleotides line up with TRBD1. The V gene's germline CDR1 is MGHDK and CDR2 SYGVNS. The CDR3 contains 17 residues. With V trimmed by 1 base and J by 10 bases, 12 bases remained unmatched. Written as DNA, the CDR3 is TGTGCCAGCAGTGAATCGTGGGGGGGGACAGGATCCTCACCCCTCCACTTT. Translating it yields CASSESWGGTGSSPLHF.

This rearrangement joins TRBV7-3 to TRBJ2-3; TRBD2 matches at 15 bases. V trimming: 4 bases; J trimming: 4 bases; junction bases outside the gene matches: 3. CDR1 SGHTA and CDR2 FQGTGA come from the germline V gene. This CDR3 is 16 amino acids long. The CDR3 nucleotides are TGTGCCAGCAGCTCGGGACTAGCGGGAGGCTCAGATACGCAGTATTTT. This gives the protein CASSSGLAGGSDTQYF.

The CDR3 loop is CASSLAAGGRNEQFF. CDR3 sequence (DNA): TGCGCCAGCAGCTTGGCAGCGGGGGGGCGAAATGAGCAGTTCTTC. The chain employs TRBV5-1 and TRBJ2-1; TRBD2 agrees at 10 bases. Germline V CDR1 and CDR2: SGHRS, YFSETQ. The V and J ends lost 0 bases and 7 bases, in that order; junction bases with no gene match: 4. CDR3 size: 15 residues.

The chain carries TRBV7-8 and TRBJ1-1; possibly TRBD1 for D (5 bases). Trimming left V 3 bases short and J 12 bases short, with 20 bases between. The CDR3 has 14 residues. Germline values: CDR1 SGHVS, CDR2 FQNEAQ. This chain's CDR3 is CASSFVGGKKGTFF. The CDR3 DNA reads TGTGCCAGCAGCTTCGTGGGGGGGAAAAAGGGGACTTTCTTT.

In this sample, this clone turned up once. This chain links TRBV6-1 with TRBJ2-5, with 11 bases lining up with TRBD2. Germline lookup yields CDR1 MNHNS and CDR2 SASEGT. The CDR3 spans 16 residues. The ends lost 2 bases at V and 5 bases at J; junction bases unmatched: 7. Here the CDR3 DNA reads TGTGCCAGCAGTGAAATTAGCGGGGGGGCCTGGGAGACCCAGTACTTC. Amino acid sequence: CASSEISGGAWETQYF.

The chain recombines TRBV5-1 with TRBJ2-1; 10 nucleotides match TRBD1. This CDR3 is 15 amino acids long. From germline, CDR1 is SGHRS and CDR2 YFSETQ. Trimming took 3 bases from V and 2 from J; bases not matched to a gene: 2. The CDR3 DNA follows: TGCGCCAGCAGCTCCGGACAGGGGGCCTACAATGAGCAGTTCTTC. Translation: CASSSGQGAYNEQFF.

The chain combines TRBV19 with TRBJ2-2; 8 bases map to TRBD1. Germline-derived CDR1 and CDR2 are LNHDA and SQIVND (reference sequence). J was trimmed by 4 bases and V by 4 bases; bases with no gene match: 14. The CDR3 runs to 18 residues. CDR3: CASSTGMWQGAGTGELFF. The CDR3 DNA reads TGTGCCAGTAGTACGGGGATGTGGCAGGGGGCGGGCACCGGGGAGCTGTTTTTT.

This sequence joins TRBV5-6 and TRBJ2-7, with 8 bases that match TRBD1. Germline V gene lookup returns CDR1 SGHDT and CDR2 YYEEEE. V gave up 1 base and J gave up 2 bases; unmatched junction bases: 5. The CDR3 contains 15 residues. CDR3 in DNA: TGTGCCAGCAGCTTGTTGGACAGGGCAACCTACGAGCAGTACTTC. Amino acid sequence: CASSLLDRATYEQYF.

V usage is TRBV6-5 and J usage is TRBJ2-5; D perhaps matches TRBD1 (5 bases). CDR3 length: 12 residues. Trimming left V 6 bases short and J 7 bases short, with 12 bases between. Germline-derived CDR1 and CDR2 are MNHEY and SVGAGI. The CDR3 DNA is TGTGCCAGCAGCCCCCCCCAGGGGACCCAGTACTTC. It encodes CASSPPQGTQYF.

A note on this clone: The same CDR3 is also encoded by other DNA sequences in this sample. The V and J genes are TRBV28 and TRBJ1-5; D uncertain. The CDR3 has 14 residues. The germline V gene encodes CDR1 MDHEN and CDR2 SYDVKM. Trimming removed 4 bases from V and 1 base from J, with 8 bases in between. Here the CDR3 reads CASSSGGSNQPQHF. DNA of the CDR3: TGTGCCAGCAGTTCCGGAGGGAGCAATCAGCCCCAGCATTTT.

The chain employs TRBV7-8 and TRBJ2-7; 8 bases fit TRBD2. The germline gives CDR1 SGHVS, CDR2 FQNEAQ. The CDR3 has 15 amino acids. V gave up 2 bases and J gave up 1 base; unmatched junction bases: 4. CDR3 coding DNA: TGTGCCAGCAGCTTAAGCGGGAGTTTATCCTACGAGCAGTACTTC. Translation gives CASSLSGSLSYEQYF.

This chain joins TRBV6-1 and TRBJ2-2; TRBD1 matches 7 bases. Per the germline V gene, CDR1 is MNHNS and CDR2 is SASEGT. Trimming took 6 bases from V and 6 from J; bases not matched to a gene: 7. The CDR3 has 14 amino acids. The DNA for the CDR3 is TGTGCCAGCAGAGTCACAGGGGAATCCGGGGAGCTGTTTTTT. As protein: CASRVTGESGELFF.

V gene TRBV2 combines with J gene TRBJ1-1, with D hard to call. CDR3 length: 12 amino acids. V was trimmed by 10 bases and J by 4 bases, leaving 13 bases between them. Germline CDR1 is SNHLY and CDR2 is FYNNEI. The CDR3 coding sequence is TGTGCCATCCGGGGTGGTGTCACTGAAGCTTTCTTT. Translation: CAIRGGVTEAFF.

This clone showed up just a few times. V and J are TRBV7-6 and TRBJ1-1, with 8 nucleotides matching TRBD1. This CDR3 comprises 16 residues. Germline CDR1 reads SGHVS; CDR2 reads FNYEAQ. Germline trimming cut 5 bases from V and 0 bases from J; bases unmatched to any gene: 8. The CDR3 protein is CASSPGQGRMNTEAFF. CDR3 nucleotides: TGTGCCAGCAGCCCTGGACAGGGCCGTATGAACACTGAAGCTTTCTTT.

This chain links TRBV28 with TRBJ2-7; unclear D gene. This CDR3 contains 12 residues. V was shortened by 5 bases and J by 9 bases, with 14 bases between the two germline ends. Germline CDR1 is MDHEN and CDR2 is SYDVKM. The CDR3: CASSPPQNVQYF. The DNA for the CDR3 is TGTGCCAGCAGTCCCCCGCAGAATGTGCAGTACTTC.